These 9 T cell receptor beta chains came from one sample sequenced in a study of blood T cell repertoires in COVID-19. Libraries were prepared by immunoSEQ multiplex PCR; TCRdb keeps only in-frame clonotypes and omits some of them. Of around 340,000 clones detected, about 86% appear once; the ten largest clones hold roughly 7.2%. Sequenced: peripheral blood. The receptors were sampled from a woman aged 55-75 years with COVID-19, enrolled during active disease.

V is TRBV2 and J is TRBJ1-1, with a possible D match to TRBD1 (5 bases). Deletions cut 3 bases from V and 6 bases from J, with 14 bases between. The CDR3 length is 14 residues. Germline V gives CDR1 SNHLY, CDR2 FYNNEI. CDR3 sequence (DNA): TGTGCCAGCAGTGAGGGGGGTCGATGGGCTGAAGCTTTCTTT. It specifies CASSEGGRWAEAFF.

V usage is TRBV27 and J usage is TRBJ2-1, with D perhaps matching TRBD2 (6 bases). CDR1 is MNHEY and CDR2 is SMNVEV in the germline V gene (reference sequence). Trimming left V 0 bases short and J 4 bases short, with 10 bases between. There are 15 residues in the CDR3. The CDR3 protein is CASSLSRGSYNEQFF. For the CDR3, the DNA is TGTGCCAGCAGTTTATCACGGGGGTCTTACAATGAGCAGTTCTTC.

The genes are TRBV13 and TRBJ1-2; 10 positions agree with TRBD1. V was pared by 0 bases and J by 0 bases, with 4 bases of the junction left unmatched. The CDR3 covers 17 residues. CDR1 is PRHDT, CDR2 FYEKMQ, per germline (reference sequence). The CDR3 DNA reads TGTGCCAGCAGCTTAGGCGGAGGGACAGGGGCTAACTATGGCTACACCTTC. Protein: CASSLGGGTGANYGYTF.

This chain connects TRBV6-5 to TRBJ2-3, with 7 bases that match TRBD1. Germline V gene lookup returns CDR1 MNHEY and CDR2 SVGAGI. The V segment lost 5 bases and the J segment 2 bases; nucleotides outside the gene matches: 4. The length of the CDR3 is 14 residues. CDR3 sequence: CASSTGQITDTQYF. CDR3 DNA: TGTGCCAGCAGTACGGGACAGATCACAGATACGCAGTATTTT.

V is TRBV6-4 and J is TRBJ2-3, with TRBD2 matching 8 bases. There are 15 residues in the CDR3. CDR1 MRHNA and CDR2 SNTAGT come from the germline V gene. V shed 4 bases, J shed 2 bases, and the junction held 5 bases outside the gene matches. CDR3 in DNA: TGTGCCAGCAGTGTGGGAGCGGGGGCCACAGATACGCAGTATTTT. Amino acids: CASSVGAGATDTQYF.

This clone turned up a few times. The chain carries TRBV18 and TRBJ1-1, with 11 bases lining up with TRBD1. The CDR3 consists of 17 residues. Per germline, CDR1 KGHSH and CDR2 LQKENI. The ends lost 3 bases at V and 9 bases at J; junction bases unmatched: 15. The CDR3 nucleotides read TGTGCCAGCTCACCCCCTACCGGACAGGGGGCGGGAACCAAAGCTTTCTTT. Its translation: CASSPPTGQGAGTKAFF.

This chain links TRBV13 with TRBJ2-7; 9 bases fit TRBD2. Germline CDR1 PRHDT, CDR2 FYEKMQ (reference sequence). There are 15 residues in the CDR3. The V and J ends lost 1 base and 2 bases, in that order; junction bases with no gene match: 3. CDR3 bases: TGTGCCAGCAGCTTAGTTGGACTAGCGACCTACGAGCAGTACTTC. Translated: CASSLVGLATYEQYF.

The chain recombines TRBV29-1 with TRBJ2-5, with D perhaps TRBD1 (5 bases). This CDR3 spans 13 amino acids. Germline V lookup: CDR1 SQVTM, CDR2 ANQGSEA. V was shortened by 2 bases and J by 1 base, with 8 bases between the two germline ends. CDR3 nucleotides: TGCAGCGTTGAAAGGGGATCCCAAGAGACCCAGTACTTC. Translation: CSVERGSQETQYF.

In nucleotides, the CDR3 is TGTGCCAGCAGCCAGACAAGCACCACAGATACGCAGTATTTT. This encodes CASSQTSTTDTQYF. The chain links TRBV3-1 (or the pseudogene TRBV3-2) to TRBJ2-3; D is ambiguous. Germline CDR1 LGHDT, CDR2 YNNKEL (reference sequence). V was clipped by 3 bases and J by 2 bases, with 9 bases between them. CDR3 length: 14 residues.